These 27 T cell receptor beta chains were sequenced from one sample in a study of OX40 agonist ivuxolimab in advanced cancers. The repertoire was sequenced with immunoSEQ multiplex PCR; TCRdb's copy has only in-frame clones and lacks some. The repertoire holds about 82,000 clones, with more than 70% as singletons. The sequencing used CD4+ or CD8+ T cells sorted from blood, collected in a trial of the OX40 agonist ivuxolimab. These receptors originate from an adult with an advanced solid tumor such as melanoma, head and neck, liver or kidney cancer.

CDR3 bases: TGCGCCAGCAGCTTGGAGGGGGACGGAGATACGCAGTATTTT. Amino acid sequence: CASSLEGDGDTQYF. This rearrangement joins TRBV5-1 to TRBJ2-3, with D possibly being TRBD1 (6 bases). There are 14 residues in the CDR3. V lost 0 bases and J 5 bases, leaving 10 bases between the germline ends. The germline CDR1 and CDR2 sequences are SGHRS and YFSETQ.

This rearrangement joins TRBV7-8 to TRBJ2-7, with a tentative D call TRBD1 (6 bases). V was pared by 7 bases and J by 2 bases, with 15 bases between. Germline loops: CDR1 SGHVS, CDR2 FQNEAQ. The CDR3 is 14 residues long. CDR3 residues: CASKGLWGPYEQYF. CDR3 coding DNA: TGTGCCAGCAAAGGGTTGTGGGGGCCCTACGAGCAGTACTTC.

This sequence joins TRBV7-2 and TRBJ1-6; 8 bases match TRBD1. The germline gives CDR1 SGHTA, CDR2 FQGNSA. V lost 7 bases and J lost 7; bases outside the gene matches: 9. This CDR3 comprises 15 residues. The CDR3 loop reads CASKGEGTGNSPLHF. Written as DNA, the CDR3 is TGTGCCAGCAAGGGTGAGGGGACAGGAAATTCACCCCTCCACTTT.

V and J are TRBV30 and TRBJ2-7; no firm D call. Trimming took off 0 bases at V and 2 bases at J, with 11 bases between the two ends. This CDR3 comprises 14 residues. Germline lookup yields CDR1 GTSNPN and CDR2 SVGIG (reference sequence). The DNA for the CDR3 is TGTGCCTGGAGTGTAAACCAGGCCGCCTACGAGCAGTACTTC. Translating it yields CAWSVNQAAYEQYF. Filled out from reference TRBV30 and TRBJ2-7, the complete variable domain reads SQTIHQWPATLVQPVGSPLSLECTVEGTSNPNLYWYRQAAGRGLQLLFYSVGIGQISSEVPQNLSASRPQDRQFILSSKKLLLSDSGFYLCAWSVNQAAYEQYFGPGTRLTVT.

The CDR3, as DNA: TGTGCCAGCTCAGGGGGACGCAATCAGCCCCAGCATTTT. Translating gives CASSGGRNQPQHF. The chain carries TRBV13 and TRBJ1-5; 7 positions match TRBD1. The CDR3 sequence is 13 residues long. V shed 8 bases, J shed 2 bases, and the junction held 3 bases outside the gene matches. Germline loops: CDR1 PRHDT, CDR2 FYEKMQ (reference sequence).

The V and J genes are TRBV4-3 and TRBJ2-1; D is perhaps TRBD1 (6 bases). The V end was cut by 3 bases, the J end by 0 bases, with 9 bases between. The CDR3 length is 15 residues. Germline V gene lookup returns CDR1 LGHNA and CDR2 YSLEER. Written as DNA, the CDR3 is TGCGCCAGCAGCCAGCAGGGGAGCTCCTACAATGAGCAGTTCTTC. This encodes CASSQQGSSYNEQFF.

This clone has just a few counts. The rearrangement links TRBV28 to TRBJ1-1, with TRBD1 identical over 7 bases. This CDR3 has 14 amino acids. The germline gives CDR1 MDHEN, CDR2 SYDVKM. V dropped 8 bases and J dropped 4; count of bases not matched to a gene: 10. CDR3 sequence (DNA): TGTGCCAGCCCCGTGCCGGGACAGAGCACTGAAGCTTTCTTT. It is translated as CASPVPGQSTEAFF. Full variable domain (rest looked up from reference TRBV28 and TRBJ1-1): DVKVTQSSRYLVKRTGEKVFLECVQDMDHENMFWYRQDPGLGLRLIYFSYDVKMKEKGDIPEGYSVSREKKERFSLILESASTNQTSMYLCASPVPGQSTEAFFGQGTRLTVV.

The chain employs TRBV5-1 and TRBJ2-4; D remains unclear. Germline CDR1 is SGHRS and CDR2 is YFSETQ. Trimming pared 0 bases from V and 0 bases from J, leaving 19 bases between. The CDR3 loop spans 19 amino acids. CDR3 in DNA: TGCGCCAGCAGCTTGGATAGCAGGCCCATCCCTAGAGCCAAAAACATTCAGTACTTC. Residues: CASSLDSRPIPRAKNIQYF.

The chain joins TRBV9 to TRBJ2-7; 11 bases map to TRBD2. V lost 4 bases and J lost 0; bases outside the gene matches: 9. The CDR3 consists of 17 residues. CDR1 SGDLS and CDR2 YYNGEE come from the germline V gene. The CDR3 DNA reads TGTGCCAGCAGCCCTACTAGACTAGCGGGGCCCTCCTACGAGCAGTACTTC. Protein: CASSPTRLAGPSYEQYF.

The rearrangement links TRBV2 to TRBJ2-3; 10 nucleotides agree with TRBD2. Germline CDR1 SNHLY, CDR2 FYNNEI. The CDR3 contains 15 residues. Trimming took 5 bases from V and 1 from J; bases not matched to a gene: 3. The DNA of the CDR3 is TGTGCCAGCAGTCCTAGCGGGGGCGGCACAGATACGCAGTATTTT. Its protein is CASSPSGGGTDTQYF.

V gene TRBV12-5 combines with J gene TRBJ1-6; 7 positions match TRBD1. V trimming: 0 bases; J trimming: 8 bases; junction bases outside the gene matches: 10. This CDR3 has 17 residues. The germline V gene has CDR1 LGHNT and CDR2 FRNRAP. The CDR3 spells CASGLVTGTANYSPLHF. The CDR3 nucleotides are TGTGCTAGTGGTTTGGTGACCGGGACAGCGAATTATTCACCCCTCCACTTT. Variable domain in full (rest from reference TRBV12-5 and TRBJ1-6): DARVTQTPRHKVTEMGQEVTMRCQPILGHNTVFWYRQTMMQGLELLAYFRNRAPLDDSGMPKDRFSAEMPDATLATLKIQPSEPRDSAVYFCASGLVTGTANYSPLHFGNGTRLTVT.

The rearrangement links TRBV30 to TRBJ1-2; 7 positions agree with TRBD1. Germline CDR1 is GTSNPN and CDR2 is SVGIG (reference sequence). The CDR3 is 14 residues long. With 5 bases clipped from V and 7 bases from J, the junction kept 13 bases outside the gene matches. The chain's CDR3 is CAWGENRNRGGYTF. The CDR3 bases are TGTGCCTGGGGGGAAAACAGAAACAGGGGTGGCTACACCTTC.

The rearrangement links TRBV7-2 to TRBJ2-2, with D perhaps TRBD1 (6 bases). CDR1 is SGHTA, CDR2 FQGNSA, per germline. Trimming took 5 bases from V and 3 from J, leaving 13 bases between them. This CDR3 contains 15 residues. CDR3 region: CASSKQGEDTGELFF. CDR3 in DNA: TGTGCCAGCAGCAAACAGGGTGAGGACACCGGGGAGCTGTTTTTT.

V and J are TRBV18 and TRBJ2-3; possible D gene TRBD2, 5 bases. The ends were cut back, 3 bases at V and 6 bases at J, with 13 bases in the middle. Looked up from germline, CDR1 is KGHSH and CDR2 is LQKENI. CDR3 length: 14 residues. The CDR3 is CASSPRTETDTQYF. DNA for the CDR3: TGTGCCAGCTCACCCAGGACTGAGACGGATACGCAGTATTTT.

The chain carries TRBV19 and TRBJ1-5; possibly TRBD1 for D (6 bases). V dropped 6 bases and J dropped 3 bases, with 15 bases sitting between them. This CDR3 comprises 15 residues. The germline CDR1 and CDR2 sequences are LNHDA and SQIVND (reference sequence). CDR3 in DNA: TGTGCCAGTAGAATGGGCGGGGGGCTCAATCAGCCCCAGCATTTT. This codes for CASRMGGGLNQPQHF.

There are a few counts of this clone. The rearrangement links TRBV19 to TRBJ1-1; D might be TRBD1 (6 bases). This CDR3 is built from 14 residues. Between the trimmed V and J ends, which lost 5 bases and 4 bases, there was a span of 14 bases. CDR1 LNHDA and CDR2 SQIVND come from the germline V gene (reference sequence). This CDR3 reads CASSQGGRGTEAFF. CDR3 DNA: TGTGCCAGTAGTCAAGGGGGGAGGGGCACTGAAGCTTTCTTT. The complete variable domain, with remaining parts taken from reference TRBV19 and TRBJ1-1, reads DGGITQSPKYLFRKEGQNVTLSCEQNLNHDAMYWYRQDPGQGLRLIYYSQIVNDFQKGDIAEGYSVSREKKESFPLTVTSAQKNPTAFYLCASSQGGRGTEAFFGQGTRLTVV.

The V gene is TRBV18, the J gene TRBJ2-1, with TRBD1 matching over 8 bases. The junction had 4 bases not matched to a gene; V was cut back by 3 bases and J by 0 bases. Germline lookup yields CDR1 KGHSH and CDR2 LQKENI. The CDR3 is made up of 16 amino acids. CDR3 sequence: CASSPGQAASYNEQFF. CDR3 in DNA: TGTGCCAGCTCACCGGGACAGGCGGCCTCCTACAATGAGCAGTTCTTC.

The chain is built from TRBV7-3 and TRBJ2-1; the D is unclear. V was clipped by 2 bases and J by 0 bases, with 8 bases between them. Looked up from germline, CDR1 is SGHTA and CDR2 is FQGTGA. CDR3 length: 15 residues. The CDR3 coding sequence is TGTGCCAGCAGCTTATGGTACAGCTCCTACAATGAGCAGTTCTTC. This gives the protein CASSLWYSSYNEQFF.

The chain combines TRBV7-9 with TRBJ2-5; TRBD2 is a possible D gene (5 bases). The V gene's germline CDR1 is SEHNR and CDR2 FQNEAQ (reference sequence). The V gene lost 5 bases and the J gene lost 5 bases, with 15 bases spanning the gap. This CDR3 contains 14 residues. The CDR3 spells CASSKDYDSETQYF. The CDR3 bases are TGTGCCAGCAGCAAAGACTACGATAGCGAGACCCAGTACTTC.

The chain couples TRBV19 to TRBJ2-1; 7 nucleotides match TRBD1. The J segment lost 0 bases and the V segment lost 6 bases, leaving 8 bases of the junction unmatched. Germline lookup yields CDR1 LNHDA and CDR2 SQIVND (reference sequence). The CDR3 runs 16 residues. Written as DNA, the CDR3 is TGTGCCAGTAGAACCTCAGGGGGAGACTCCTACAATGAGCAGTTCTTC. Protein product: CASRTSGGDSYNEQFF.

J is TRBJ1-3 and V is TRBV7-2, with D unresolved. Looked up from germline, CDR1 is SGHTA and CDR2 is FQGNSA. The V gene lost 5 bases and the J gene lost 1 base, with 9 bases spanning the gap. This CDR3 is 14 amino acids long. The CDR3 region has the DNA TGTGCCAGCAGCCGATCCGGGTCTGGAAACACCATATATTTT. Protein sequence: CASSRSGSGNTIYF.

Only a few counts were recorded for this clone. The J gene is TRBJ1-6, the V gene TRBV7-9; D uncertain. The CDR3 is 13 amino acids. Germline loops: CDR1 SEHNR, CDR2 FQNEAQ (reference sequence). Deletions cut 3 bases from V and 10 bases from J, with 10 bases between. The CDR3 bases are TGTGCCAGCAGCTTTACGAGTGGGTCACCCCTCCACTTT. Translating it yields CASSFTSGSPLHF.

This clone came up a few times. This chain connects TRBV10-3 to TRBJ1-6, with TRBD1 matching over 7 bases. With 5 bases clipped from V and 12 bases from J, the junction kept 13 bases outside the gene matches. Germline assignment: CDR1 ENHRY and CDR2 SYGVKD. The CDR3 is 15 amino acids. CDR3: CAISKWDSREGPLHF. DNA of the CDR3: TGTGCCATCAGTAAGTGGGACAGCCGCGAGGGACCCCTCCACTTT.

As DNA, the CDR3 is TGTGCCAGCAGCCCCTTCCCTCGGGCAGGCAACAATAATTCACCCCTCCACTTT. It yields the protein CASSPFPRAGNNNSPLHF. This sequence joins TRBV5-4 and TRBJ1-6; the D is unclear. Germline V gives CDR1 SGHNT, CDR2 YYREEE (reference sequence). V was cut by 4 bases and J by 5 bases, with 22 bases left in between. The CDR3 extends over 18 amino acids.

V usage is TRBV28 and J usage is TRBJ1-4, with D perhaps TRBD1 (6 bases). V was shortened by 3 bases and J by 4 bases, with 9 bases between the two germline ends. From germline, CDR1 is MDHEN and CDR2 SYDVKM. This CDR3 is built from 14 residues. The CDR3: CASSFGQSNEKLFF. DNA for the CDR3: TGTGCCAGCAGTTTCGGACAGAGTAATGAAAAACTGTTTTTT.

Only one count was recorded for this clone. This chain joins TRBV9 and TRBJ2-3, with 10 bases lining up with TRBD1. The CDR3 totals 16 residues. The ends lost 2 bases at V and 3 bases at J; junction bases unmatched: 6. CDR1 is SGDLS, CDR2 YYNGEE, per germline. This CDR3 is CASSVTGGATTDTQYF. DNA for the CDR3: TGTGCCAGCAGCGTGACAGGGGGCGCGACAACAGATACGCAGTATTTT.

The chain joins TRBV7-2 to TRBJ1-2, with 12 bases identical to TRBD1. The ends lost 4 bases at V and 7 bases at J; junction bases unmatched: 7. Germline V CDR1 and CDR2: SGHTA, FQGNSA. The CDR3 covers 15 residues. CDR3 sequence: CASSSLGQGAFGYTF. Written as DNA, the CDR3 is TGTGCCAGCAGCTCACTGGGACAGGGGGCGTTTGGCTACACCTTC. Using reference TRBV7-2 and TRBJ1-2 for the parts outside the CDR3, the full variable domain is GAGVSQSPSNKVTEKGKDVELRCDPISGHTALYWYRQSLGQGLEFLIYFQGNSAPDKSGLPSDRFSAERTGGSVSTLTIQRTQQEDSAVYLCASSSLGQGAFGYTFGSGTRLTVV.